This TCR beta chain came from a study of coeliac disease (dated by TCRdb to the early 2020s). Some background on the complete study: Coeliac patients were classed as newly diagnosed active disease, refractory coeliac disease type I, or disease controlled by a gluten-free diet. Refractory coeliac disease type I was defined by the absence of response to a gluten-free diet for more than 12 months, together with immunophenotypically normal intraepithelial cells. Because high-resolution HLA typing was not available, biased TRBV7-2 usage was examined as a proof of principle. Small intestinal lymphocyte fractions from coeliac and non-coeliac patients were analysed in the study using next-generation sequencing of rearranged TRB and TRG CDR3 regions. The study set out to describe the TR repertoires of small intestinal T cells in active coeliac disease, refractory type I coeliac disease, and coeliac disease treated with a gluten-free diet. A total of approximately 30 patients were included in the full study, of whom around 22 had serologically confirmed coeliac disease and 8 were controls with non-small intestinal disorders. Samples from 27 subjects were successfully TRB sequenced, and these included 24 paired samples of bulk unsorted intraepithelial and lamina propria cells. The research as a whole found: TRB and TRG repertoires of active coeliac intraepithelial and lamina propria samples showed lower clonality than controls, suggesting recruitment of diverse T cells. TRB repertoires were found to be largely private, with most amino acid sequences unique to one sample, and no significant difference in V-gene usage was found between disease groups. Cross-contamination between compartments was possible, because separating intraepithelial cells from lamina propria cells did not produce high-purity fractions. Published gliadin-specific TRB sequences were detected in about 45% of the 18 coeliac lamina propria samples but in only 1 of 6 controls. The authors judged the approach to be unsuitable for unbiased detection of gliadin-specific T cells, because gliadin-specific T cells are scarce and rarely shared between patients.

Aliquots of 500,000 cells were frozen in DMSO/FBS in liquid nitrogen, and one aliquot per fraction was used for sequencing. Every one of the 30 patients in the study had endoscopy and a small intestinal biopsy. Lamina propria cells were released by collagenase digestion of the biopsy tissue left over after intraepithelial cell isolation. Genomic DNA was extracted from frozen unsorted cell fractions using the Qiagen DNeasy blood extraction kit. Note on this clone: No antigen is known for it. No quality values exist for individual bases; no much larger clone is one base distant.

The method was the immunoSEQ multiplex PCR assay. The TR loci underwent multiplexed PCR amplification, with J gene segments targeted by reverse primers and V gene segments targeted by forward primers. The amplified CDR3 regions were sequenced using the Illumina HiSeq System. Per the source publication's procedure: To strip out PCR and sequencing errors and collapse the data into unique sequences, a nearest-neighbour algorithm merged closely related reads. Each repertoire was summarised by clonality and by T cell density, with T cell density defined as TR molecules per amount of genomic DNA input. CDR3 amino acid sequences present in at least 80% of unsorted samples were defined as public TRs, and these public TRs were then tested for differential abundance between coeliac and control samples. Each lamina propria sample was queried against a list of about 200 published gliadin-specific TRB sequences. Differences in clonality and density between disease groups were tested by Kruskal-Wallis tests, followed by Dunn post-tests. TCRdb limited this immuneACCESS table to in-frame rearrangements with V and J called. A share of clones is missing; checked studies link under half to unresolved V genes, and the rest is unexplained. The V and J calls and clone size are taken from that table; D and trimming were inferred from the DNA. The sample table records thousands of clones; over 60% of these occur just once. The ten largest account for over 5% of the sample.

From the germline V gene, CDR1 is SGHRS and CDR2 is YFSETQ. Relative to germline, V is missing 4 bases and J is missing 7 bases, with 10 bases of the junction outside any gene match. The CDR3 numbers 14 residues from cysteine through phenylalanine. The kept DNA is CDR3 alone, 42 bases in frame from the first base. The material sequenced was lamina propria lymphocytes from the gut. This specimen's cell subset or site label, per the study, means: lamina propria cell (LPC) fraction of small intestinal biopsy. This receptor chain uses TRBV5-1 and TRBJ2-5; the central 7 bases match TRBD2. The clonotype was recovered from a man younger than 40 with celiac disease. The DNA sequence is TGCGCCAGCAGCCCGGGACTACCGCTGGGGACCCAGTACTTC. Translated, this is CASSPGLPLGTQYF.